This TCR beta chain was obtained from a study of blood T cell repertoires in COVID-19. The CDR3 is 17 amino acids. Per the germline V gene, CDR1 is MNHNS and CDR2 is SASEGT. Between the trimmed V and J ends, which lost 0 bases and 2 bases, there was a span of 14 bases. This clone has a handful of counts. Assay: immunoSEQ multiplex PCR; the TCRdb copy retains only in-frame clones and omits some. The sample has 70,000 or so clones, approximately 83% seen once. The V gene is TRBV6-1, the J gene TRBJ1-5; tentatively, D is TRBD1 (6 bases). This sequence was found in a man older than 75 with acute or convalescent COVID-19. Sequenced material: peripheral blood. The CDR3 loop is CASSEAGGAWGNQPQHF. CDR3 bases: TGTGCCAGCAGTGAAGCGGGGGGGGCGTGGGGCAATCAGCCCCAGCATTTT.